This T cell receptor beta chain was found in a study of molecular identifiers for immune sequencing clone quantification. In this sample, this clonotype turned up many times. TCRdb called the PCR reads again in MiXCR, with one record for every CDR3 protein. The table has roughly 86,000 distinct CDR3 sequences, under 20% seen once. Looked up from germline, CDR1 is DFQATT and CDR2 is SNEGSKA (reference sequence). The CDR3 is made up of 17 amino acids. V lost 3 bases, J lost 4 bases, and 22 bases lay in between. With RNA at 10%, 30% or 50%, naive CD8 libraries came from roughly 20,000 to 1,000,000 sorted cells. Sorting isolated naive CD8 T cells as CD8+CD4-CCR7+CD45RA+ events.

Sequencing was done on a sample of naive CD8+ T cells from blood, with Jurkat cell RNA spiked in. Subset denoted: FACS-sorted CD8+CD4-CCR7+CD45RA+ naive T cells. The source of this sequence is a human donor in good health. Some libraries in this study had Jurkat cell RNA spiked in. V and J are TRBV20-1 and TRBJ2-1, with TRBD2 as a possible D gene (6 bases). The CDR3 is CSASQRLGGRSYNEQFF. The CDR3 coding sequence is TGCAGTGCTAGTCAACGACTCGGAGGGCGAAGTTACAATGAGCAGTTCTTC.